This T cell receptor (beta chain) comes out of a study of blood T cell repertoires in COVID-19. Study overall: Some COVID-19 samples were acute and others convalescent; all came from the United States, Italy and Spain. T cells, B-cell-depleted T cells, or PBMCs provided the cDNA or gDNA that served as material.

In the original analysis: By means of reference gene primer amplification, nucleated cell counts were estimated. Sequenced by immunoSEQ multiplex PCR; TCRdb stores in-frame clones only, minus some. The V and J calls and clone size were taken over from that table, and D and trimming were inferred from the DNA. The table includes 150,000 or so clones, roughly 80% detected once. The CDR3 is 10 amino acids. V lost 9 bases, J lost 1 base, and 3 bases lay in between. The germline CDR1 and CDR2 sequences are MDHEN and SYDVKM. The sequenced sample was peripheral blood. The rearrangement joins TRBV28 to TRBJ1-2, with D unresolved. The origin of this receptor is a woman aged 50 to 65 with active or convalescent COVID-19. The CDR3 DNA reads as TGTGCCAGTTATAACTATGGCTACACCTTC. It is translated as CASYNYGYTF.